This is a list of T cell receptor beta chains from one sample in a study of lymphopenia after photon versus proton radiotherapy. The method was immunoSEQ multiplex PCR; TCRdb's version includes in-frame clones alone and lacks a portion of them. The sample lists about 26,000 clones, more than 80% seen once, with around 5.3% in the top ten. The specimen comprised peripheral blood, sampled from a patient treated with photon-based radiotherapy. Every receptor here comes from a man aged 25 to 45 with gastric cancer. CDR3s include the opening cysteine and the closing phenylalanine or tryptophan. D genes are given only for firm matches. A row's size may be missing; if present it is once, few, many or a size class.

abundance	j_gene	d_gene	v_gene	CDR3aa	CDR3nt
-	TRBJ2-1	TRBD2	TRBV5-1	CASSHPGNGGSDEQFF	TGCGCCAGCAGCCACCCGGGTAACGGGGGGAGCGATGAGCAGTTCTTC
once	TRBJ2-7	-	TRBV6-5	CASTRGTLDEQYF	TGTGCCAGCACCCGCGGGACCCTGGACGAGCAGTACTTC
-	TRBJ2-1	-	TRBV7-2	CASSLYGGTHYNEQFF	TGTGCCAGCAGCTTATACGGGGGAACTCACTACAATGAGCAGTTCTTC
-	TRBJ1-5	TRBD1	TRBV4-3	CASSQDWRTGDNQPQHF	TGCGCCAGCAGCCAAGATTGGCGGACAGGGGACAATCAGCCCCAGCATTTT
-	TRBJ2-6	-	TRBV4-2	CASSLGGANVLTF	TGTGCCAGCAGCCTGGGGGGGGCCAACGTCCTGACTTTC
few	TRBJ2-2	TRBD1	TRBV9	CASSVGGQGKDGELFF	TGTGCCAGCAGCGTAGGCGGACAGGGAAAGGACGGGGAGCTGTTTTTT
-	TRBJ1-2	-	TRBV5-4	CASRPLGDGGYTF	TGTGCCAGCAGGCCACTCGGGGACGGCGGCTACACCTTC
-	TRBJ1-5	-	TRBV19	CASAEGSLINQPQHF	TGTGCCAGCGCGGAGGGCAGTTTAATCAATCAGCCCCAGCATTTT
-	TRBJ2-7	TRBD1	TRBV18	CASSPRDSSYEQYF	TGTGCCAGCTCACCGAGGGACAGCTCCTACGAGCAGTACTTC
once	TRBJ1-4	-	TRBV16	CASSLLNEKLFF	TGTGCCAGCAGCCTCCTGAATGAAAAACTGTTTTTT
few	TRBJ1-4	-	TRBV4-2	CASSQQGRSTNEKLFF	TGTGCCAGCAGCCAGCAAGGGCGTTCAACTAATGAAAAACTGTTTTTT
-	TRBJ1-4	-	TRBV7-6	CASSLDLTDAATNEKLFF	TGTGCCAGCAGCTTAGATCTTACGGACGCTGCAACTAATGAAAAACTGTTTTTT
-	TRBJ2-2	-	TRBV6-5	CASSSVVRDDTGELFF	TGTGCCAGCAGTTCGGTCGTCAGGGACGACACCGGGGAGCTGTTTTTT
-	TRBJ2-5	-	TRBV7-9	CASSPRIGAEYQETQYF	TGTGCCAGCAGCCCTCGGATTGGGGCGGAGTACCAAGAGACCCAGTACTTC
-	TRBJ2-3	-	TRBV4-1	CASSPTGDTQYF	TGCGCCAGCAGCCCGACTGGGGATACGCAGTATTTT
-	TRBJ1-4	TRBD1	TRBV7-9	CASSSSGQVATNEKLFF	TGTGCCAGCAGCTCATCGGGACAGGTTGCAACTAATGAAAAACTGTTTTTT
-	TRBJ1-2	-	TRBV28	CASSAETAGSNGYTF	TGTGCCAGCAGTGCTGAAACGGCAGGGAGTAATGGCTACACCTTC
-	TRBJ1-2	-	TRBV21-1	CAIVGQKANYGYTF	TGTGCTATCGTCGGACAGAAAGCTAACTATGGCTACACCTTC
-	TRBJ1-2	-	TRBV27	CASSLSSGFSGYTF	TGTGCCAGCAGTTTATCCTCAGGGTTTTCTGGCTACACCTTC
-	TRBJ2-1	TRBD1	TRBV7-8	CASSFRTGTEQFF	TGTGCCAGCAGCTTTCGGACAGGGACTGAGCAGTTCTTC
-	TRBJ2-3	TRBD2	TRBV2	CASRATRLAGASTDTQYF	TGTGCCAGCAGGGCTACGAGATTAGCGGGGGCTAGCACAGATACGCAGTATTTT
-	TRBJ1-5	-	TRBV6-5	CASSYSGKEQPQHF	TGTGCCAGCAGTTACTCTGGCAAAGAACAGCCCCAGCATTTT
-	TRBJ2-7	-	TRBV29-1	CSVRSRGGSYEQYF	TGCAGCGTTCGTAGTAGGGGGGGCTCCTACGAGCAGTACTTC
-	TRBJ2-5	-	TRBV7-9	CASSLGIAQETQYF	TGTGCCAGCAGCTTAGGGATAGCACAAGAGACCCAGTACTTC
-	TRBJ2-7	-	TRBV10-3	CASSEYIQSYEQYF	TGTGCCAGCAGTGAATATATACAGAGCTACGAGCAGTACTTC